What follows are 28 T cell receptor beta chains derived from one specimen sequenced in a study of blood T cells in healthy people across ages (dated by TCRdb to 2013 to 2016). The method was 5' RACE. Reads for this sample came from an Illumina HiSeq 2500. The second PCR ran for roughly 7 to 12 cycles and used a J-beta primer mix along with a sample-barcoded 5' primer. TCRdb passed the public sequencing reads through fastp at Q25 and MiXCR, retaining productive beta sequences. A single entry per CDR3 protein holds the most common genes and DNA from its merged rows. The sample includes about 1 million distinct CDR3 sequences, with more than 40% observed a single time. Under 20% of the sample goes to the ten largest clones. Sequencing input: blood. The receptor set was obtained from a woman aged 55 to 70 in good health.

J is TRBJ2-3 and V is TRBV9; D gene uncertain. The CDR3 is 15 residues long. Between the trimmed V and J ends, which lost 0 bases and 0 bases, there was a span of 8 bases. Germline assignment: CDR1 SGDLS and CDR2 YYNGEE. Here the CDR3 DNA reads TGTGCCAGCAGCGTAGCGGGTCGTAGCACAGATACGCAGTATTTT. Its protein is CASSVAGRSTDTQYF.

The gene calls are TRBV18 and TRBJ1-4; D not resolved. The CDR3 extends over 14 amino acids. Per the germline V gene, CDR1 is KGHSH and CDR2 is LQKENI. V lost 3 bases, J lost 5 bases, and 10 bases lay in between. The CDR3 sequence: CASSPIRGNEKLFF. The CDR3 bases are TGTGCCAGCTCACCCATCCGGGGAAATGAAAAACTGTTTTTT.

The chain joins TRBV2 to TRBJ1-1; 7 bases align to TRBD1. Unmatched junction bases numbered 13, after V lost 5 bases and J lost 4 bases. The CDR3 totals 16 residues. Germline-derived CDR1 and CDR2 are SNHLY and FYNNEI. CDR3 sequence reads: CASSLDRDLMSTEAFF. CDR3 nucleotide sequence: TGTGCCAGCAGTCTTGACAGGGATCTTATGAGCACTGAAGCTTTCTTT.

The count of this clonotype is one. V is TRBV4-1 and J is TRBJ1-2; tentative D call: TRBD1 (6 bases). V lost 0 bases and J 0 bases, leaving 23 bases between the germline ends. CDR1 is MGHRA and CDR2 is YSYEKL in the germline V gene. The CDR3 contains 20 residues. The CDR3 here is CASSQESPTGHRLTNYGYTF. The CDR3 DNA is TGCGCCAGCAGCCAAGAAAGCCCAACGGGACATCGGCTTACTAACTATGGCTACACCTTC.

This clonotype has a handful of counts. The chain has TRBV27 and TRBJ1-6; the D is unclear. CDR1 and CDR2 (germline): MNHEY, SMNVEV (reference sequence). The length of the CDR3 is 12 residues. V gave up 5 bases and J gave up 11 bases, with 10 bases separating them. Here the CDR3 DNA reads TGTGCCAGCAGTGCCCCACGCGCACCCCTCCACTTT. Encoded protein: CASSAPRAPLHF.

This clonotype has a handful of counts. Here the CDR3 reads CASSQGQWGYGYTF. DNA of the CDR3: TGTGCCAGCAGCCAGGGACAGTGGGGATATGGCTACACCTTC. The rearrangement joins TRBV3-1 to TRBJ1-2; 7 positions agree with TRBD1. This CDR3 is 14 amino acids long. After removal of 3 bases from V and 5 bases from J, the junction contained 6 bases not matched to a gene. Per the germline V gene, CDR1 is LGHDT and CDR2 is YNNKEL (reference sequence).

V and J are TRBV5-4 and TRBJ2-1, with a weak D call TRBD2 (5 bases). The V gene's germline CDR1 is SGHNT and CDR2 YYREEE (reference sequence). CDR3 length: 17 residues. Trimming removed 1 base at V and 2 bases at J, with 16 bases between. The CDR3 is CASSLPSPLRTYNEQFF. Here the CDR3 DNA reads TGTGCCAGCAGCTTGCCTAGCCCCTTGAGGACCTACAATGAGCAGTTCTTC.

V usage is TRBV6-1 and J usage is TRBJ2-5, with D perhaps being TRBD1 or TRBD2 (5 bases each). Matching the DNA end better, TRBJ2-7 makes the J call doubtful. This CDR3 is 13 amino acids long. The germline V gene encodes CDR1 MNHNS and CDR2 SASEGT. The CDR3 DNA sequence: TGTGCCAGCACCCCGGGACCAACCTACGAGCAGTACTTC. This sequence encodes CASTPGPTYEQYF.

This clonotype appeared many times. J is TRBJ2-3 and V is TRBV29-1, with TRBD2 matching 9 bases. Germline CDR1 SQVTM, CDR2 ANQGSEA. The trim removed 1 base at V and 0 bases at J, leaving 2 bases unmatched. This CDR3 region has 15 residues. This chain's CDR3 is CSVEGLAGSTDTQYF. As DNA, the CDR3 is TGCAGCGTTGAAGGGCTAGCGGGAAGCACAGATACGCAGTATTTT.

V and J are TRBV20-1 and TRBJ2-1; 14 bases line up with TRBD2. The J call may be wrong; the DNA end is better matched by TRBJ2-7. This CDR3 is built from 14 residues. The germline V gene has CDR1 DFQATT and CDR2 SNEGSKA (reference sequence). The CDR3 spells CSARTSGRDNEQYF. CDR3 nucleotides: TGCAGTGCTAGGACTAGCGGGAGGGACAATGAGCAGTACTTC.

This sequence joins TRBV6-6 and TRBJ1-4; TRBD1 agrees at 10 bases. The length of the CDR3 is 15 residues. Losses at the gene ends were 2 bases for V and 4 bases for J; bases not matched to a gene: 1. Looked up from germline, CDR1 is MNHNY and CDR2 is SVGAGI (reference sequence). CDR3 sequence (DNA): TGTGCCAGCAGTTACGGGACAGGGGTTAATGAAAAACTGTTTTTT. Translation gives CASSYGTGVNEKLFF.

The chain carries TRBV7-2 and TRBJ1-3; no firm D call. CDR1 and CDR2 from the germline V gene are SGHTA and FQGNSA. The length of the CDR3 is 13 residues. V was pared by 5 bases and J by 0 bases, with 5 bases between. The CDR3 DNA sequence: TGTGCCAGCAGCGCCCTCTCTGGAAACACCATATATTTT. It specifies CASSALSGNTIYF.

The chain combines TRBV5-6 with TRBJ1-1; 7 bases match TRBD1. The CDR3 spans 13 residues. Trimming cost V 4 bases and J 4 bases; bases outside gene matches: 4. CDR1 and CDR2 from the germline V gene are SGHDT and YYEEEE. The CDR3, as DNA: TGTGCCAGCAGCGTGACAGGGAGCACTGAAGCTTTCTTT. Its translation: CASSVTGSTEAFF.

The chain recombines TRBV9 with TRBJ1-6; D gene ambiguous. V gave up 5 bases and J gave up 10 bases, with 13 bases separating them. The CDR3 loop spans 13 amino acids. CDR1 SGDLS and CDR2 YYNGEE come from the germline V gene. CDR3 in amino acids: CASSSTSGSPLHF. DNA of the CDR3: TGTGCCAGCAGTTCCACTTCGGGGTCACCCCTCCACTTT.

V is TRBV3-1 and J is TRBJ2-3; tentative D call: TRBD2 (7 bases). This CDR3 is built from 15 residues. Trimming stripped 4 bases from V and 1 base from J, with 12 bases between. Germline V gene data show CDR1 as LGHDT and CDR2 as YNNKEL (reference sequence). CDR3 nucleotides: TGTGCCAGCAGCCCGGGGGGCGCCCGCACAGATACGCAGTATTTT. It specifies CASSPGGARTDTQYF.

This clonotype has a handful of counts. J is TRBJ2-1 and V is TRBV12-3 or TRBV12-4; a weak D match, TRBD1 (7 bases). This CDR3 is 14 amino acids long. The V end lost 7 bases, the J end lost 6 bases, and 16 bases lay between the germline ends. CDR3 bases: TGTGCCAGCACCTTTGGGGGGACAGTCAATGAGCAGTTCTTC. This encodes CASTFGGTVNEQFF.

Turning to this clonotype: A much larger clone differs by one base, so this may be a read error. This chain uses TRBV6-4 with TRBJ2-5; 10 bases are shared with TRBD2. V gave up 4 bases and J gave up 4 bases; unmatched junction bases: 3. Germline CDR1 and CDR2: MRHNA and SNTAGT. The CDR3 is 14 residues long. The CDR3 nucleotides are TGTGCCAGCAGTGCGCCTAGCGGGGGAGAGACCCAGTACTTC. This codes for CASSAPSGGETQYF.

This clonotype was counted between two and nine times. This sequence joins TRBV5-4 and TRBJ2-4; TRBD2 matches 8 bases. The trim removed 0 bases at V and 12 bases at J, leaving 17 bases unmatched. The CDR3 covers 17 residues. Germline CDR1 is SGHNT and CDR2 is YYREEE (reference sequence). In DNA, the CDR3 is TGTGCCAGCAGCTTGGAGACTAGCGCGACCCGACCAATTAATCAGTACTTC. Protein: CASSLETSATRPINQYF.

In its sample, this clonotype was seen once. The CDR3, as DNA: TGTGCCAGCAGCTTAGCAGCGACAGGGGGCGATAATGGCTACACCTTC. Translating it yields CASSLAATGGDNGYTF. V and J are TRBV7-9 and TRBJ1-2, with 10 bases identical to TRBD1. CDR1 is SEHNR and CDR2 is FQNEAQ in the germline V gene (reference sequence). J was trimmed by 6 bases and V by 0 bases; bases with no gene match: 7. CDR3 length: 16 amino acids.

The V gene is TRBV3-1, the J gene TRBJ2-2; 7 bases align to TRBD1. V gave up 6 bases and J gave up 1 base; unmatched junction bases: 5. The CDR3 contains 15 residues. Germline assignment: CDR1 LGHDT and CDR2 YNNKEL (reference sequence). CDR3 amino acids: CASSKRTGNTGELFF. The CDR3 nucleotides read TGTGCCAGCAGTAAAAGGACAGGGAACACCGGGGAGCTGTTTTTT.

This clonotype occurred a few times. The V gene is TRBV2, the J gene TRBJ2-1; 9 nucleotides match TRBD2. V trimming: 3 bases; J trimming: 8 bases; junction bases outside the gene matches: 8. The length of the CDR3 is 15 residues. Looked up from germline, CDR1 is SNHLY and CDR2 is FYNNEI. The CDR3 nucleotides read TGTGCCAGCAGTGATGGTAGCGGGAGTGGGGATGAGCAGTTCTTC. It yields the protein CASSDGSGSGDEQFF. The variable domain in full, with the rest retrieved from reference TRBV2 and TRBJ2-1, is EPEVTQTPSHQVTQMGQEVILRCVPISNHLYFYWYRQILGQKVEFLVSFYNNEISEKSEIFDDQFSVERPDGSNFTLKIRSTKLEDSAMYFCASSDGSGSGDEQFFGPGTRLTVL.

The rearrangement uses TRBV7-8 and TRBJ1-4; no clear D gene. Germline CDR1 SGHVS, CDR2 FQNEAQ. The CDR3 extends over 13 amino acids. V was shortened by 4 bases and J by 8 bases, with 11 bases between the two germline ends. The CDR3 region has the DNA TGTGCCAGCAGCTCCGGCGCCCGCGAAAAACTGTTTTTT. It codes for CASSSGAREKLFF.

V usage is TRBV12-3 or TRBV12-4 and J usage is TRBJ2-7; TRBD2 matches at 14 bases. V dropped 4 bases and J dropped 7; count of bases not matched to a gene: 9. The CDR3 spans 16 residues. CDR3: CASSSGTSGSSGEQYF. CDR3 nucleotides: TGTGCCAGCAGTTCTGGGACTAGCGGGAGCTCTGGGGAGCAGTACTTC.

This chain joins TRBV2 and TRBJ2-3; D remains ambiguous. Trimming took off 8 bases at V and 0 bases at J, with 6 bases between the two ends. CDR3 size: 12 residues. Germline V lookup: CDR1 SNHLY, CDR2 FYNNEI. DNA of the CDR3: TGTGCCAGCGGAAGGAGCACAGATACGCAGTATTTT. The encoded protein is CASGRSTDTQYF.

This clonotype was detected a few times. The chain uses TRBV12-3 or TRBV12-4 and TRBJ2-1; 7 nucleotides align to TRBD1. CDR3 length: 14 amino acids. Trimming at V came to 2 bases and at J to 8 bases, leaving 6 bases not matched to a gene. The CDR3 here is CASSLKGGGDEQFF. Written as DNA, the CDR3 is TGTGCCAGCAGTTTAAAAGGGGGCGGCGATGAGCAGTTCTTC.

This clonotype occurred once. This chain connects TRBV6-1 to TRBJ2-4; 7 nucleotides line up with TRBD2. The better agreement between TRBJ2-7 and the DNA end casts doubt on the J call. This CDR3 has 13 residues. The germline V gene has CDR1 MNHNS and CDR2 SASEGT. The CDR3 loop is CASSESGVYEQYF. In nucleotides, the CDR3 is TGTGCCAGCAGTGAGAGCGGGGTCTACGAGCAGTACTTC.

The chain employs TRBV20-1 and TRBJ2-3, with 12 bases aligning to TRBD2. Germline assignment: CDR1 DFQATT and CDR2 SNEGSKA (reference sequence). Trimming took 6 bases from V and 4 from J; bases not matched to a gene: 14. The length of the CDR3 is 17 residues. CDR3: CSAEGGTSGLDADTQYF. The CDR3, as DNA: TGCAGTGCGGAAGGGGGGACTAGCGGGTTAGACGCAGATACGCAGTATTTT.

This rearrangement joins TRBV5-1 to TRBJ2-5; the D is unclear. CDR1 SGHRS and CDR2 YFSETQ come from the germline V gene. Deletions cut 4 bases from V and 5 bases from J, with 15 bases between. The CDR3 runs to 14 residues. In nucleotides, the CDR3 is TGCGCCAGCAGCCTCCGGCCGAAGAGGGAGACCCAGTACTTC. Encoded protein: CASSLRPKRETQYF. Based on the CDR3 plus reference TRBV5-1 and TRBJ2-5, the full variable domain is KAGVTQTPRYLIKTRGQQVTLSCSPISGHRSVSWYQQTPGQGLQFLFEYFSETQRNKGNFPGRFSGRQFSNSRSEMNVSTLELGDSALYLCASSLRPKRETQYFGPGTRLLVL.